Listed below are T cell receptor beta chains from one sample, sequenced in a study of graft-versus-host responses after intestinal transplantation. Method: immunoSEQ multiplex PCR; TCRdb's copy keeps in-frame clones and lacks some. The sample carries more than 80,000 clones, 75% to 90% recorded once. Antigens of these TCRs are unknown. The sample was unstimulated CD8+ T cells sorted from spleen or lymph node cells, taken before intestinal transplant. The origin of the receptors is a human donor who received an intestinal transplant. The CDR3 runs from the conserved cysteine through the conserved F or W. The order of the fields is V gene, D gene, J gene, clone size, CDR3 DNA, CDR3 protein. The D gene is left open where the match is weak. Clone sizes are given selectively: once, few, many, or a class where the clone is expanded.

v_gene: TRBV6-1
d_gene: -
j_gene: TRBJ1-2
abundance: -
CDR3nt: TGTGCCAGCAGTGAAGCGCCGGGTACCTATGGCTACACCTTC
CDR3aa: CASSEAPGTYGYTF

v_gene: TRBV11-1
d_gene: TRBD2
j_gene: TRBJ2-7
abundance: -
CDR3nt: TGTGCCAGCAGCCTAGCGGGGGGTACCTACGAGCAGTACTTC
CDR3aa: CASSLAGGTYEQYF

v_gene: TRBV5-1
d_gene: TRBD2
j_gene: TRBJ2-3
abundance: -
CDR3nt: TGCGCCAGCAGCTTTCGGGAGGGGGCAGATACGCAGTATTTT
CDR3aa: CASSFREGADTQYF

v_gene: TRBV4-1
d_gene: TRBD1
j_gene: TRBJ1-4
abundance: -
CDR3nt: TGCGCCAGCAGCCAATGGGGGACAGGGGGTGAAAAACTGTTTTTT
CDR3aa: CASSQWGTGGEKLFF

v_gene: TRBV11-2
d_gene: -
j_gene: TRBJ2-4
abundance: -
CDR3nt: TGTGCCAGCAGCCGTACCGGGACACTCCTAGCCAAAAACATTCAGTACTTC
CDR3aa: CASSRTGTLLAKNIQYF

v_gene: TRBV19
d_gene: TRBD2
j_gene: TRBJ2-1
abundance: -
CDR3nt: TGTGCCAGTAGTATCTCTAGCGGGGGCCCATCCTACAATGAGCAGTTCTTC
CDR3aa: CASSISSGGPSYNEQFF

v_gene: TRBV6-6
d_gene: -
j_gene: TRBJ2-7
abundance: -
CDR3nt: TGTGCCAGCAGTTACGGACAATCCTACGAGCAGTACTTC
CDR3aa: CASSYGQSYEQYF

v_gene: TRBV29-1
d_gene: TRBD2
j_gene: TRBJ2-5
abundance: -
CDR3nt: TGCAGCGTTGAAGTGGCTAGCGGCCAAGAGACCCAGTACTTC
CDR3aa: CSVEVASGQETQYF

v_gene: TRBV7-6
d_gene: TRBD1
j_gene: TRBJ1-2
abundance: -
CDR3nt: TGTGCCAGCAGCCCATGGACAGGGGGCGACTATGGCTACACCTTC
CDR3aa: CASSPWTGGDYGYTF

v_gene: TRBV27
d_gene: -
j_gene: TRBJ2-1
abundance: -
CDR3nt: TGTGCCAGCAGTTTATCTGGGCGGTCCCCTCTATTCTTC
CDR3aa: CASSLSGRSPLFF

v_gene: TRBV6-4
d_gene: -
j_gene: TRBJ2-3
abundance: -
CDR3nt: TGTGCCAGCAGCCGTGGTGGGACAGATACGCAGTATTTT
CDR3aa: CASSRGGTDTQYF

v_gene: TRBV7-4
d_gene: -
j_gene: TRBJ1-2
abundance: -
CDR3nt: TGTGCCAGCAGTACCGGGACGGCCTATGGCTACACCTTC
CDR3aa: CASSTGTAYGYTF

v_gene: TRBV6-1
d_gene: -
j_gene: TRBJ2-7
abundance: -
CDR3nt: TGTGCCAGCAGTGGGAGATTTGACTACGAGCAGTACTTC
CDR3aa: CASSGRFDYEQYF

v_gene: TRBV7-9
d_gene: -
j_gene: TRBJ1-5
abundance: -
CDR3nt: TGTGCCAGCAGCTTAGGGACAGCGACAAATCAGCCCCAGCATTTT
CDR3aa: CASSLGTATNQPQHF

v_gene: TRBV5-6
d_gene: -
j_gene: TRBJ2-7
abundance: -
CDR3nt: TGTGCCAGCAGCCCGTCCAAAGGCCTCTATTTTCGGGAGCAGTACTTC
CDR3aa: CASSPSKGLYFREQYF

v_gene: TRBV7-9
d_gene: TRBD2
j_gene: TRBJ2-5
abundance: -
CDR3nt: TGTGCCAGCAGCTCGGGACTAGCGGTGCAAGAGACCCAGTACTTC
CDR3aa: CASSSGLAVQETQYF

v_gene: TRBV6-1
d_gene: -
j_gene: TRBJ2-7
abundance: -
CDR3nt: TGTGCCAGCAGTGAATTACAGGGTAGCTCCTACGAGCAGTACTTC
CDR3aa: CASSELQGSSYEQYF

v_gene: TRBV10-3
d_gene: -
j_gene: TRBJ2-5
abundance: -
CDR3nt: TGTGCCATCACCCAGGGCGGAGCGGAGACCCAGTACTTC
CDR3aa: CAITQGGAETQYF

v_gene: TRBV6-5
d_gene: TRBD1
j_gene: TRBJ2-7
abundance: -
CDR3nt: TGTGCCAGCAGTTCGCCGGGACAGGGGACCTACGAGCAGTACTTC
CDR3aa: CASSSPGQGTYEQYF

v_gene: TRBV28
d_gene: -
j_gene: TRBJ1-5
abundance: -
CDR3nt: TGTGCCAGCAGTCCCGGCGGATATAGCAATCAGCCCCAGCATTTT
CDR3aa: CASSPGGYSNQPQHF

v_gene: TRBV28
d_gene: -
j_gene: TRBJ1-6
abundance: -
CDR3nt: TGTGCCAGCAGGGCTCTGGGAGATAACCCCTTTAGCTCCTATAATTCACCCCTCCACTTT
CDR3aa: CASRALGDNPFSSYNSPLHF

v_gene: TRBV29-1
d_gene: -
j_gene: TRBJ2-7
abundance: -
CDR3nt: TGCAGCGTCGGGTGGGGCCTAGCGCGCGAGCAGTACTTC
CDR3aa: CSVGWGLAREQYF

v_gene: TRBV19
d_gene: -
j_gene: TRBJ1-5
abundance: -
CDR3nt: TGTGCCAGTAGTATAGCCCCCCTCGGCAATCAGCCCCAGCATTTT
CDR3aa: CASSIAPLGNQPQHF

v_gene: TRBV5-1
d_gene: TRBD1
j_gene: TRBJ2-7
abundance: -
CDR3nt: TGCGCCAGCAGCTTAACAGGGGGCGCCTACGAGCAGTACTTC
CDR3aa: CASSLTGGAYEQYF

v_gene: TRBV9
d_gene: TRBD1
j_gene: TRBJ2-1
abundance: -
CDR3nt: TGTGCCAGCAGCGCAGCAGGGGGCGGATACAATGAGCAGTTCTTC
CDR3aa: CASSAAGGGYNEQFF

v_gene: TRBV6-1
d_gene: -
j_gene: TRBJ2-7
abundance: few
CDR3nt: TGTGCCAGCAGTGACGTGGGGGCGCGGTACGAGCAGTACTTC
CDR3aa: CASSDVGARYEQYF

v_gene: TRBV10-3
d_gene: -
j_gene: TRBJ1-2
abundance: -
CDR3nt: TGTGCCATCAGTGATTATCGAGCGGACCCGATTTATGGCTACACCTTC
CDR3aa: CAISDYRADPIYGYTF

v_gene: TRBV9
d_gene: -
j_gene: TRBJ1-3
abundance: -
CDR3nt: TGTGCCAGCAGCGTAGGCAACTCTGGAAACACCATATATTTT
CDR3aa: CASSVGNSGNTIYF

v_gene: TRBV18
d_gene: TRBD2
j_gene: TRBJ2-7
abundance: once
CDR3nt: TGTGCCAGCTCACCGAGCGGGAGAATCAACGAGCAGTACTTC
CDR3aa: CASSPSGRINEQYF

v_gene: TRBV11-2
d_gene: -
j_gene: TRBJ1-1
abundance: -
CDR3nt: TGTGCCAGCAGCAGCACGGGGATGAACACTGAAGCTTTCTTT
CDR3aa: CASSSTGMNTEAFF

v_gene: TRBV9
d_gene: -
j_gene: TRBJ1-1
abundance: -
CDR3nt: TGTGCCAGCAGCCCCTCGGCGAACACTGAAGCTTTCTTT
CDR3aa: CASSPSANTEAFF

v_gene: TRBV2
d_gene: -
j_gene: TRBJ1-1
abundance: -
CDR3nt: TGTGCCAGCAGTGAGCCCCTTCCGGCTTTCTTT
CDR3aa: CASSEPLPAFF

v_gene: TRBV2
d_gene: -
j_gene: TRBJ1-3
abundance: -
CDR3nt: TGTGCCAGCATCGACCGCAACTCTGGAAACACCATATATTTT
CDR3aa: CASIDRNSGNTIYF

v_gene: TRBV5-6
d_gene: -
j_gene: TRBJ1-4
abundance: -
CDR3nt: TGTGCCAGCAGCTTGGTGTTGCTCCCAAGGGAACTGTTTTTT
CDR3aa: CASSLVLLPRELFF

v_gene: TRBV6-5
d_gene: -
j_gene: TRBJ2-7
abundance: -
CDR3nt: TGTGCCAGCAGCCCGTATATCGGGGCGAGAGAGCAGTACTTC
CDR3aa: CASSPYIGAREQYF

v_gene: TRBV6-1
d_gene: TRBD2
j_gene: TRBJ2-7
abundance: few
CDR3nt: TGTGCCAGCACGACTAGCAGCTCCTACGAGCAGTACTTC
CDR3aa: CASTTSSSYEQYF

v_gene: TRBV19
d_gene: -
j_gene: TRBJ1-4
abundance: -
CDR3nt: TGTGCCAGTAGTATAAGGACGTCAACTAATGAAAAACTGTTTTTT
CDR3aa: CASSIRTSTNEKLFF

v_gene: TRBV13
d_gene: -
j_gene: TRBJ1-2
abundance: -
CDR3nt: TGTGCCAGCAGTCCGGAAGGGTATGGCTACACCTTC
CDR3aa: CASSPEGYGYTF

v_gene: TRBV10-2
d_gene: -
j_gene: TRBJ1-5
abundance: -
CDR3nt: TGCGCCAGCAGTGAGGGTAGTACTAGCAATCAGCCCCAGCATTTT
CDR3aa: CASSEGSTSNQPQHF

v_gene: TRBV2
d_gene: -
j_gene: TRBJ2-1
abundance: -
CDR3nt: TGTGCCAGCACTCCGGGCGGGAACAATGAGCAGTTCTTC
CDR3aa: CASTPGGNNEQFF

v_gene: TRBV14
d_gene: -
j_gene: TRBJ1-3
abundance: -
CDR3nt: TGTGCCAGCAGCCAACTGACAAGGCCTGGAAACACCATATATTTT
CDR3aa: CASSQLTRPGNTIYF

v_gene: TRBV28
d_gene: TRBD1
j_gene: TRBJ1-2
abundance: once
CDR3nt: TGTGCCAGCAGTTTTATGGGACAGGGGGATGGCTACACCTTC
CDR3aa: CASSFMGQGDGYTF

v_gene: TRBV4-2
d_gene: TRBD1
j_gene: TRBJ1-2
abundance: once
CDR3nt: TGTGCCAGCAGCCCCGACAGGGATGGGGACTATGGCTACACCTTC
CDR3aa: CASSPDRDGDYGYTF

v_gene: TRBV4-1
d_gene: -
j_gene: TRBJ2-1
abundance: once
CDR3nt: TGCGCCAGCAGTCGGTGGGACGGAGGGCAGTTCTTC
CDR3aa: CASSRWDGGQFF

v_gene: TRBV27
d_gene: TRBD2
j_gene: TRBJ2-6
abundance: -
CDR3nt: TGTGCCAGCAGTTTGGTAGCGGGAGAGGGTGGGGCCAACGTCCTGACTTTC
CDR3aa: CASSLVAGEGGANVLTF

v_gene: TRBV7-6
d_gene: TRBD2
j_gene: TRBJ2-5
abundance: -
CDR3nt: TGTGCCAGCACCTGGACTAGCGGATACCAAGAGACCCAGTACTTC
CDR3aa: CASTWTSGYQETQYF

v_gene: TRBV10-2
d_gene: TRBD1
j_gene: TRBJ1-1
abundance: -
CDR3nt: TGCGCCAGCAGTGAGAAAGAGGGGGCGATGAACACTGAAGCTTTCTTT
CDR3aa: CASSEKEGAMNTEAFF

v_gene: TRBV10-1
d_gene: TRBD1
j_gene: TRBJ1-2
abundance: -
CDR3nt: TGCGCCAGCAGCCCCGCGGGGGACAGGGGGCGCGGGGCCGCTAACTATGGCTACACCTTC
CDR3aa: CASSPAGDRGRGAANYGYTF

v_gene: TRBV4-1
d_gene: TRBD2
j_gene: TRBJ2-1
abundance: -
CDR3nt: TGCGCCAGCAGCCAAGAACTAGCGGGTAGGGATGAGCAGTTCTTC
CDR3aa: CASSQELAGRDEQFF